By sample fraction, the clone carrying this T cell receptor (beta chain) is medium-sized (0.01 to 0.1%). Its cognate antigen is unknown. Using immunoSEQ multiplex PCR, the repertoire was profiled, and TCRdb retains in-frame clones only, with some absent. The sample has about 35,000 clones; 65% to 75% are singletons. These data belong to a study of OX40 agonist ivuxolimab in advanced cancers. Overall study: While on treatment, patients had intravenous ivuxolimab at 0.01 to 10 mg/kg every 2 weeks.

Study-wide findings and caveats: In the 0.1-3.0 mg/kg groups, partial responders showed among the lowest expansion.

The sequences come from CD4+ or CD8+ T cells sorted from blood, collected in a trial of the OX40 agonist ivuxolimab. The TCR was taken from an adult with an advanced solid tumor such as melanoma, head and neck, liver or kidney cancer.

The CDR3, as DNA: TGTGCCAGCAGCCCCTACCGGACAGGTTACAATGAGCAGTTCTTC. Protein sequence: CASSPYRTGYNEQFF. The chain couples TRBV9 to TRBJ2-1, with 7 bases lining up with TRBD1. Trimming removed 4 bases from V and 4 bases from J; junction bases left unmatched: 8. CDR3 size: 15 residues. In germline, CDR1 is SGDLS, CDR2 YYNGEE.